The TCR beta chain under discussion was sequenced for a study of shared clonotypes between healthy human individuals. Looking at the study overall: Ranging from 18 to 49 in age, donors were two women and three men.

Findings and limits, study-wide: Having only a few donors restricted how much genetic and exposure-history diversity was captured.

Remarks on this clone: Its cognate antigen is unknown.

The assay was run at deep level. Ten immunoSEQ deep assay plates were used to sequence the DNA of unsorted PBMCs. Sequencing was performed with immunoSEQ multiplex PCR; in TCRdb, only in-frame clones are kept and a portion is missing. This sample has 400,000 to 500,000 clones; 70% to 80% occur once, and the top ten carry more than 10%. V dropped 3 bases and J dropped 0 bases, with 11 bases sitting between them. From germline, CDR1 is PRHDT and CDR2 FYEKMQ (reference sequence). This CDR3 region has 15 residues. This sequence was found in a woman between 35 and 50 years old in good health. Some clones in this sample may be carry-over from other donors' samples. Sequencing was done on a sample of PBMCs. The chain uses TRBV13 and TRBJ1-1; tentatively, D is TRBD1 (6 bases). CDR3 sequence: CASSFVGAVNTEAFF. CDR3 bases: TGTGCCAGCAGCTTCGTGGGGGCTGTGAACACTGAAGCTTTCTTT.